This TCR beta chain appears in the sequencing data of a study of shared T cell receptors in the human thymus. Profiling relied on immunoSEQ multiplex PCR, and the TCRdb table lists in-frame clones only, not all of them. Of about 660,000 clones listed, around nine tenths were seen once; the top ten hold 0.0095% to 0.012%. The same data also went into a second study, on human thymus T cells. As that study records: Samples came from healthy Finnish infants during open corrective cardiac surgery.

The source is a boy in the first two years of life with a congenital heart defect. The sequenced material came from thymocytes.

The CDR3 sequence is CSVEPASGEAGELFF. The CDR3 region has the DNA TGCAGCGTTGAACCGGCTAGCGGGGAGGCCGGGGAGCTGTTTTTT. V usage is TRBV29-1 and J usage is TRBJ2-2; TRBD2 matches 9 bases. There are 15 residues in the CDR3. Per the germline V gene, CDR1 is SQVTM and CDR2 is ANQGSEA. V lost 2 bases and J lost 6; bases outside the gene matches: 7.